The subject of this entry is one T cell receptor (beta chain). What it recognizes is unknown. Germline V gene data show CDR1 as LNHDA and CDR2 as SQIVND (reference sequence). This CDR3 has 14 residues. V lost 6 bases, J lost 5 bases, and 8 bases stayed unmatched. These data come from a study of cytomegalovirus exposure and HLA in healthy donors. The overall study: Out of 150 million to 200 million T cells, an earlier analysis found roughly 110 million unique TCR beta sequences in total. Findings of the study overall: CMV serostatus was the sole immune exposure data available. In a later analysis, a missense DCLRE1C variant was linked to TCR beta V- and J-gene trimming. An apparent linkage of common viral pathogens to several of the most significant clusters emerged in a later analysis.

Both 60 Vbeta primers and 13 Jbeta primers went into the PCR. The repertoire was sequenced with immunoSEQ multiplex PCR; TCRdb's copy has only in-frame clones and lacks some. Of around 150,000 clones in the sample, over 80% were seen once. The chain is built from TRBV19 and TRBJ1-2, with 8 bases identical to TRBD1. The sequence was obtained from a woman aged 18-29 years in good health and CMV-seronegative. Sequences were obtained from PBMCs. The DNA of the CDR3 is TGTGCCAGTAGCTACACAGGGGGGATTTATGGCTACACCTTC. Protein: CASSYTGGIYGYTF.